The clone carrying this TCR beta chain has more than one count but fewer than ten. Its antigen is as yet unknown. The PCR employed 60 Vbeta primers together with 13 Jbeta primers. TCRdb's copy holds only in-frame clones and misses some; the assay was immunoSEQ multiplex PCR. This sample has roughly 150,000 clones; 75% to 80% occur once, and the top ten carry approximately 0.66%. The CDR3 length is 15 residues. Germline trimming cut 3 bases from V and 5 bases from J; bases unmatched to any gene: 6. Germline loops: CDR1 MGHRA, CDR2 YSYEKL. The data were taken from a study of cytomegalovirus exposure and HLA in healthy donors. For the study at large: There were 350 to 400 genotyped donors. Of these, roughly 86% fell in the genetic ancestry cluster associated with self-reported Caucasian donors. Study-wide points: Accurate HLA-A and HLA-B prediction from TCR beta sequences was reported for most subjects. Later work found most CMV-associated TCR beta chains apparently HLA-restricted. Across donors, sequencing depth was assumed by presence/absence analyses to be roughly uniform.

The clonotype was recovered from a male donor in good health and CMV-seronegative. Sequenced input: PBMCs. J is TRBJ2-5 and V is TRBV4-1, with TRBD1 identical over 10 bases. As DNA, the CDR3 is TGCGCCAGCAGCCAGACAGGGGGCGCGGTGGAGACCCAGTACTTC. This gives the protein CASSQTGGAVETQYF.